This T cell receptor (beta chain) was identified in a study of blood T cell repertoires in COVID-19. Study as a whole: Acute and convalescent COVID-19 specimens originated in the United States, Italy and Spain. In each case, the material was cDNA or gDNA derived from T cells, B-cell-depleted T cells, or PBMCs.

CDR3 length: 16 amino acids. The V end lost 0 bases, the J end lost 0 bases, and 9 bases lay between the germline ends. Germline CDR1 and CDR2: LGHNA and YSLEER. Those who participated ranged in age from about 18 to 89 years and resided in about 24 US areas. Methods used by the authors: Amplifying reference gene primers gave estimates of nucleated cell counts. Produced via immunoSEQ multiplex PCR; TCRdb's table is partial and in-frame only. The V and J calls and clone size come from that table; D and trimming were worked out from the DNA. The data contain roughly 290,000 clones, 80% to 90% of them singletons.

This clonotype originated in a young man who had recovered from COVID-19. The V call is TRBV4-3, the J call TRBJ1-3; no reliable D call. Material: PBMCs or T cells enriched from blood (not recorded which). CDR3 bases: TGCGCCAGCAGCCAAGATTCGACTTACTCTGGAAACACCATATATTTT. It is translated as CASSQDSTYSGNTIYF.